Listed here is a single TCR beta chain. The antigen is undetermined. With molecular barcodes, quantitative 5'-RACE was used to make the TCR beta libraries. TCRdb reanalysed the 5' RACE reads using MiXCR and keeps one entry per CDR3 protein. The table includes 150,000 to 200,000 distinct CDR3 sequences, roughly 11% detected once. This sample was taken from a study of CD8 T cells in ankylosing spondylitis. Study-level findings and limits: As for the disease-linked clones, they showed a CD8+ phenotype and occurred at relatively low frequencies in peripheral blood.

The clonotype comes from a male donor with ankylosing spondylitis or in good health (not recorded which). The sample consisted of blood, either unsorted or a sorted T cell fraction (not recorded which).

Here the CDR3 DNA reads TGTGCCAGCAGGTTTGACGGGCTTAACACCGGGGAGCTGTTTTTT. Protein: CASRFDGLNTGELFF. V usage is TRBV12-3 or TRBV12-4 and J usage is TRBJ2-2; the D is unclear. This CDR3 is 15 amino acids long. V lost 6 bases to trimming and J lost 2 bases, with 13 bases between them.